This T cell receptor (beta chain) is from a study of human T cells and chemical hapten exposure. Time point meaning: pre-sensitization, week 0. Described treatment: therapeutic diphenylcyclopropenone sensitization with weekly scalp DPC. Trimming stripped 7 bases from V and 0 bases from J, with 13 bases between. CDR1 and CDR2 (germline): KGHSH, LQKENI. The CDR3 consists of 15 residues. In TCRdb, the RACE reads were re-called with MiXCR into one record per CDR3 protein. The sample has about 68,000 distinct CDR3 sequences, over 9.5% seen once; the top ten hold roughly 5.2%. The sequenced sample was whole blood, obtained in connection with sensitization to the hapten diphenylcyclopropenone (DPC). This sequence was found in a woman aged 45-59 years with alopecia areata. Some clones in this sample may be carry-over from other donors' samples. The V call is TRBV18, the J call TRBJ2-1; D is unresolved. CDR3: CASFRGPTSYNEQFF. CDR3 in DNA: TGTGCCAGCTTTCGTGGTCCTACCTCCTACAATGAGCAGTTCTTC. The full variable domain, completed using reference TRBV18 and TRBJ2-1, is NAGVMQNPRHLVRRRGQEARLRCSPMKGHSHVYWYRQLPEEGLKFMVYLQKENIIDESGMPKERFSAEFPKEGPSILRIQQVVRGDSAAYFCASFRGPTSYNEQFFGPGTRLTVL.